The clone carrying this TCR beta chain was detected ten times or more. The antigen is undetermined. TCRdb re-called the 5' RACE reads with MiXCR, one entry per CDR3 protein. The table has over 200,000 distinct CDR3 sequences, 6.5% seen once. These data come from a study of identical twins. Broader study findings: Within beta out-of-frame sequences, the excess sharing observed between twins was weaker. With monozygotic twins, out-of-frame TCR alpha sharing exceeded what models estimated.

The CDR3 loop spans 13 amino acids. With 2 bases removed from V and 4 bases from J, the gap between germline ends came to 9 bases. The same specimen was also included in a second study, on T cells expressing NK-cell markers. That work adds: It was sorted CD3+CD56+NKG2C+, CD3+CD56+NKG2C- and CD3+CD56-NKG2C+ T cells that supplied the TCR beta repertoires. The use of an anti-gamma-delta TCR antibody, which was added in several experiments, restricted sorting to T cells expressing alpha-beta TCR.

The chain uses TRBV12-3 or TRBV12-4 and TRBJ2-7, with D hard to call. This clonotype was sampled from a young woman in good health. Sequenced sample: CD8+ T cells sorted from blood. The CDR3 coding sequence is TGTGCCAGCAGTTTACGGGTTCTTTACGAGCAGTACTTC. Its translation: CASSLRVLYEQYF.